One sample yielded the 21 T cell receptor beta chains listed below, sequenced in a study of glioma-infiltrating T cells. TCR alpha and beta CDR3 regions were amplified from RNA using iRepertoire nested multiplex PCR. Each CDR3 protein gets one entry after TCRdb re-called the multiplex PCR reads with MiXCR. This repertoire shows 100,000 to 150,000 distinct CDR3 sequences, roughly 23% found once; its top ten account for 12% to 15%. Sequences were obtained from glioma tissue, nonneoplastic brain tissue, or PBMCs (not recorded which). These receptors originate from a human donor with low-grade glioma or glioblastoma, undergoing nonglioma brain surgery, or in good health (not recorded which).

The genes are TRBV2 and TRBJ2-2, with D possibly TRBD1 on 6 matching bases. The CDR3 loop spans 15 amino acids. CDR1 SNHLY and CDR2 FYNNEI come from the germline V gene. Trimming left V 5 bases short and J 0 bases short, with 10 bases between. The CDR3 DNA sequence: TGTGCCAGCAGTCTGGGACACTCGAACACCGGGGAGCTGTTTTTT. It specifies CASSLGHSNTGELFF.

This clonotype was recorded many times. This rearrangement joins TRBV19 to TRBJ2-1; 9 bases match TRBD2. Germline assignment: CDR1 LNHDA and CDR2 SQIVND (reference sequence). V shed 1 base, J shed 9 bases, and the junction held 13 bases outside the gene matches. The CDR3 extends over 17 amino acids. In nucleotides, the CDR3 is TGTGCCAGTAGTATAGGGACTAGCGTTCCGGGGAGGTTTGAGCAGTTCTTC. Amino acid sequence: CASSIGTSVPGRFEQFF.

On this clonotype itself: Given a much more abundant clone one base away, this may be a read error. The genes are TRBV15 and TRBJ1-3; D not certain. The CDR3 has 17 amino acids. Germline V lookup: CDR1 LNHNV, CDR2 YYDKDF (reference sequence). CDR3 in amino acids: CATSRDRTDHSGNNIYF. The DNA for the CDR3 is TGTGCCACCAGCAGAGATAGGACGGACCACTCTGGAAACAACATATATTTT.

Many counts were recorded for this clonotype. V and J are TRBV6-1 and TRBJ2-1, with 9 bases lining up with TRBD2. Looked up from germline, CDR1 is MNHNS and CDR2 is SASEGT. The CDR3 has 14 residues. After removal of 7 bases from V and 3 bases from J, the junction contained 4 bases not matched to a gene. The CDR3 loop reads CASTWREGYNEQFF. CDR3 sequence (DNA): TGTGCCAGCACCTGGCGGGAGGGCTACAATGAGCAGTTCTTC.

This clonotype came up many times. This chain joins TRBV28 and TRBJ2-7; TRBD2 matches at 10 bases. The CDR3 is 13 residues long. CDR1 is MDHEN and CDR2 is SYDVKM in the germline V gene. After removal of 6 bases from V and 9 bases from J, the junction contained 8 bases not matched to a gene. The chain's CDR3 is CASRSSGSHRQYF. As DNA, the CDR3 is TGTGCCAGCAGGTCTAGCGGGAGTCATAGGCAGTACTTC.

This clonotype was observed a few times. The chain carries TRBV29-1 and TRBJ1-2, with 9 bases that match TRBD1. This CDR3 has 12 residues. Germline lookup yields CDR1 SQVTM and CDR2 ANQGSEA. V was clipped by 6 bases and J by 10 bases; unmatched bases: 9. The CDR3 reads CSVTRDRDFYTF. In DNA form, the CDR3 reads TGCAGCGTAACCCGGGACAGGGATTTCTACACCTTC.

This clonotype came up a few times. Here the CDR3 DNA reads TGTGCCAGTAGTTCCGGGACCGGGGCGGCTTGGCCCCAGCATTTT. It codes for CASSSGTGAAWPQHF. The rearrangement links TRBV19 to TRBJ1-5; D might be TRBD1 (5 bases). CDR3 length equals 15 residues. CDR1 and CDR2 from the germline V gene are LNHDA and SQIVND (reference sequence). With 5 bases removed from V and 9 bases from J, the gap between germline ends came to 20 bases. Filled out from reference TRBV19 and TRBJ1-5, the complete variable domain reads DGGITQSPKYLFRKEGQNVTLSCEQNLNHDAMYWYRQDPGQGLRLIYYSQIVNDFQKGDIAEGYSVSREKKESFPLTVTSAQKNPTAFYLCASSSGTGAAWPQHFGDGTRLSIL.

This chain connects TRBV9 to TRBJ2-3, with D tentatively TRBD2 (5 bases). The CDR3 is made up of 17 amino acids. Trimming took 2 bases from V and 0 from J, leaving 16 bases between them. Germline loops: CDR1 SGDLS, CDR2 YYNGEE. Here the CDR3 DNA reads TGTGCCAGCAGCGTCGGCCTAGCAGTATATAGCACAGATACGCAGTATTTT. Its protein product is CASSVGLAVYSTDTQYF.

This clonotype was observed a few times. Being one base from a much bigger clone, this may be a read error. The V gene is TRBV6-1, the J gene TRBJ1-1; 9 nucleotides agree with TRBD1. This CDR3 has 12 amino acids. From germline, CDR1 is MNHNS and CDR2 SASEGT. The V and J ends lost 7 bases and 10 bases, in that order; junction bases with no gene match: 7. CDR3 sequence: CASTKQGAGAFF. CDR3 nucleotide sequence: TGTGCCAGCACCAAACAGGGGGCGGGAGCTTTCTTT.

This clonotype has a count of ten or more. The chain uses TRBV7-8 and TRBJ2-7, with D uncertain. Trimming left V 5 bases short and J 9 bases short, with 17 bases between. Germline V lookup: CDR1 SGHVS, CDR2 FQNEAQ. This CDR3 is 13 amino acids long. The CDR3 protein is CASSPNPTFVQYF. The CDR3 DNA reads TGTGCCAGCAGCCCCAACCCAACGTTTGTGCAGTACTTC. Together with reference TRBV7-8 and TRBJ2-7, the CDR3 gives the full variable domain: GAGVSQSPRYKVAKRGQDVALRCDPISGHVSLFWYQQALGQGPEFLTYFQNEAQLDKSGLPSDRFFAERPEGSVSTLKIQRTQQEDSAVYLCASSPNPTFVQYFGPGTRLTVT.

This clonotype occurred many times. This chain's CDR3 is CASSYDRSYEQYF. In nucleotides, the CDR3 is TGTGCCAGCAGTTACGACAGGTCCTACGAGCAGTACTTC. V is TRBV6-2 or TRBV6-3 and J is TRBJ2-7, with a tentative D call TRBD1 (6 bases). CDR3 length: 13 amino acids. CDR1 is MNHEY, CDR2 SVGEGT, per germline. V was cut by 2 bases and J by 1 base, with 6 bases left in between.

For this clonotype: It may be a read error: a sequence one base away is much more abundant. This chain uses TRBV4-1 with TRBJ1-5; D is unclear. This CDR3 comprises 17 residues. Germline CDR1 and CDR2: MGHRA and YSYEKL. Trimming pared 2 bases from V and 3 bases from J, leaving 17 bases between. CDR3 region: CASSQMVPPLLNQPQHF. The CDR3 bases are TGCGCCAGCAGCCAAATGGTCCCTCCCCTCCTCAATCAGCCCCAGCATTTT.

This clonotype has at least ten counts. One junction end disagrees with the germline gene, perhaps due to a read error. This chain joins TRBV4-1 and TRBJ1-2; 11 bases map to TRBD1. Germline V gives CDR1 MGHRA, CDR2 YSYEKL. The CDR3 consists of 14 residues. Written as DNA, the CDR3 is TGCGCCAGCAGCCAACCGGACAGGGGGCATGGCTGCACCTTC. This sequence encodes CASSQPDRGHGCTF.

This clonotype has a count of ten or more. The chain recombines TRBV20-1 with TRBJ2-7; D uncertain. Germline CDR1 DFQATT, CDR2 SNEGSKA (reference sequence). V was shortened by 1 base and J by 2 bases, with 15 bases between the two germline ends. This CDR3 has 15 amino acids. The CDR3 DNA follows: TGCAGTGCTAGAGTTCTAGGATATACCACCTACGAGCAGTACTTC. Amino acids: CSARVLGYTTYEQYF.

This clonotype was detected ten times or more. The chain employs TRBV7-8 and TRBJ2-7; D not resolved. The CDR3 spans 13 residues. Germline CDR1 is SGHVS and CDR2 is FQNEAQ. V was cut by 2 bases and J by 4 bases, with 9 bases left in between. CDR3 amino acids: CASSLLGGYEQYF. CDR3 bases: TGTGCCAGCAGCTTATTGGGCGGTTACGAGCAGTACTTC.

This clonotype has a count of ten or more. This chain connects TRBV3-1 to TRBJ1-5; D is possibly TRBD1 (6 bases). Germline assignment: CDR1 LGHDT and CDR2 YNNKEL (reference sequence). V dropped 1 base and J dropped 5 bases, with 12 bases sitting between them. This CDR3 has 15 amino acids. The CDR3 DNA reads TGTGCCAGCAGCCAAGGCTTCCCAGGGGATCAGCCCCAGCATTTT. It specifies CASSQGFPGDQPQHF.

This sequence joins TRBV30 and TRBJ1-1; 8 nucleotides align to TRBD1. Germline lookup yields CDR1 GTSNPN and CDR2 SVGIG (reference sequence). Unmatched junction bases numbered 8, after V lost 4 bases and J lost 4 bases. The CDR3 is 14 amino acids. This CDR3 reads CAWNILTGGTEAFF. The CDR3 DNA reads as TGTGCCTGGAACATTCTCACAGGGGGCACTGAAGCTTTCTTT. Filled out from reference TRBV30 and TRBJ1-1, the complete variable domain reads SQTIHQWPATLVQPVGSPLSLECTVEGTSNPNLYWYRQAAGRGLQLLFYSVGIGQISSEVPQNLSASRPQDRQFILSSKKLLLSDSGFYLCAWNILTGGTEAFFGQGTRLTVV.

CDR3 nucleotides: TGCGCCAGCAGCCAGGGGACCGCTTACTCTGGGGCCAACGTCCTGACTTTC. This codes for CASSQGTAYSGANVLTF. The V gene is TRBV4-1, the J gene TRBJ2-6; D may match TRBD1 or TRBD2 (5 bases each). Trimming cost V 3 bases and J 0 bases, with 12 bases left between them. The CDR3 is 17 residues long. Germline V gives CDR1 MGHRA, CDR2 YSYEKL.

This clonotype was seen many times. This chain uses TRBV4-3 with TRBJ1-6; D gene unclear. Trimming pared 0 bases from V and 0 bases from J, leaving 15 bases between. The germline gives CDR1 LGHNA, CDR2 YSLEER. The CDR3 extends over 19 amino acids. As DNA, the CDR3 is TGCGCCAGCAGCCAAGAACGGGGTACGCTGAGCTCCTATAATTCACCCCTCCACTTT. It codes for CASSQERGTLSSYNSPLHF.

This clonotype was recorded at least ten times. The V and J genes are TRBV12-3 or TRBV12-4 and TRBJ1-2, with unresolved D. This CDR3 spans 13 amino acids. V lost 3 bases and J lost 4, with 9 bases in between. The CDR3 region has the DNA TGTGCCAGCAGTTTTGGACGGATCTATGGCTACACCTTC. It is translated as CASSFGRIYGYTF.

CDR3 DNA: TGTGCCAGCAGCCAAGACGAGACAGTAGAGACCCAGTACTTC. It codes for CASSQDETVETQYF. This chain connects TRBV5-6 to TRBJ2-5; maybe TRBD1 (5 bases). The CDR3 sequence is 14 residues long. From germline, CDR1 is SGHDT and CDR2 YYEEEE. Trimming pared 4 bases from V and 4 bases from J, leaving 14 bases between.